These 7 T cell receptor beta chains share one sample of origin, sequenced in a study of blood T cell repertoires in COVID-19. The protocol was immunoSEQ multiplex PCR, while the TCRdb copy is restricted to in-frame clones and leaves out a portion. The data show some 76,000 clones, 80% to 90% seen once. The sample was peripheral blood. The receptors originated from an older woman with acute or convalescent COVID-19.

V and J are TRBV30 and TRBJ1-5; D is perhaps TRBD1 (6 bases). Germline CDR1 and CDR2: GTSNPN and SVGIG (reference sequence). This CDR3 has 14 residues. V dropped 2 bases and J dropped 4 bases, with 12 bases sitting between them. CDR3 nucleotide sequence: TGTGCCTGGAGTAACCTACAGGGTAATCAGCCCCAGCATTTT. Amino acid sequence: CAWSNLQGNQPQHF.

The chain has TRBV2 and TRBJ1-1; tentatively, D is TRBD1 (5 bases). This CDR3 is 14 amino acids long. Germline V CDR1 and CDR2: SNHLY, FYNNEI. V lost 5 bases and J 4 bases, leaving 14 bases between the germline ends. CDR3 region: CASSLPGQGTEAFF. The CDR3 DNA is TGTGCCAGCAGTCTCCCGGGCCAGGGCACTGAAGCTTTCTTT.

This chain joins TRBV7-9 and TRBJ1-4; a possible D gene is TRBD1 (6 bases). The CDR3 extends over 17 amino acids. Germline values: CDR1 SEHNR, CDR2 FQNEAQ (reference sequence). V was trimmed by 5 bases and J by 8 bases, leaving 24 bases between them. The CDR3 coding sequence is TGTGCCAGCAGCGATAAAACGCTTGACAGGTCAAACGAAAAACTGTTTTTT. Protein product: CASSDKTLDRSNEKLFF.

The V call is TRBV12-3 or TRBV12-4, the J call TRBJ2-1, with 7 nucleotides matching TRBD2. The V segment lost 0 bases and the J segment 10 bases; nucleotides outside the gene matches: 0. This CDR3 is 12 amino acids long. Here the CDR3 DNA reads TGTGCCAGCAGTTTAGCGGGGGGGGAGCAGTTCTTC. Residues: CASSLAGGEQFF.

J is TRBJ2-5 and V is TRBV7-6; the match to TRBD1 covers 9 bases. Germline assignment: CDR1 SGHVS and CDR2 FNYEAQ. Trimming took 0 bases from V and 2 from J; bases not matched to a gene: 1. The CDR3 consists of 15 residues. In DNA form, the CDR3 reads TGTGCCAGCAGCTTAGCTGGGACAGGGCAAGAGACCCAGTACTTC. It translates to CASSLAGTGQETQYF.

In this sample, this clone turned up a few times. The chain links TRBV5-5 to TRBJ1-5; possibly TRBD1 for D (6 bases). CDR3 length equals 16 residues. V lost 0 bases to trimming and J lost 4 bases, with 14 bases between them. Looked up from germline, CDR1 is SGHKS and CDR2 is YYEKEE (reference sequence). This CDR3 reads CASSLASDRTNQPQHF. The DNA of the CDR3 is TGTGCCAGCAGCTTGGCCAGCGACAGGACGAATCAGCCCCAGCATTTT.

The chain uses TRBV5-1 and TRBJ1-4; 9 bases are shared with TRBD1. The CDR3 runs to 16 residues. V lost 3 bases and J lost 6; bases outside the gene matches: 9. Germline CDR1 SGHRS, CDR2 YFSETQ. The CDR3 spells CASSSTYRGRDEKLFF. CDR3 sequence (DNA): TGCGCCAGCAGCTCGACGTACAGGGGGCGGGATGAAAAACTGTTTTTT.